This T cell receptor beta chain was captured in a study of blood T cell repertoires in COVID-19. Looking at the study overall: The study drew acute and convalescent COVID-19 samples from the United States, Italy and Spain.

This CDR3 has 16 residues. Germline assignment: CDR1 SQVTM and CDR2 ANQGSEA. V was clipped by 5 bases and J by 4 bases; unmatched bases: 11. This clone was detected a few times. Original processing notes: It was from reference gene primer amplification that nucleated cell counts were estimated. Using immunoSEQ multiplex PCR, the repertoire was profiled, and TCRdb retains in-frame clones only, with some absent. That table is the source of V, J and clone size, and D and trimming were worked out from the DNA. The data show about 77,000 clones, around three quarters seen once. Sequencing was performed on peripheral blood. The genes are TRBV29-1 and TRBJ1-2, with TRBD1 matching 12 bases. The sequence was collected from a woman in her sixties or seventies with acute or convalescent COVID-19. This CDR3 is CSVKVGTGGIFYGYTF. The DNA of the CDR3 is TGCAGCGTTAAGGTAGGGACAGGGGGCATATTCTATGGCTACACCTTC.